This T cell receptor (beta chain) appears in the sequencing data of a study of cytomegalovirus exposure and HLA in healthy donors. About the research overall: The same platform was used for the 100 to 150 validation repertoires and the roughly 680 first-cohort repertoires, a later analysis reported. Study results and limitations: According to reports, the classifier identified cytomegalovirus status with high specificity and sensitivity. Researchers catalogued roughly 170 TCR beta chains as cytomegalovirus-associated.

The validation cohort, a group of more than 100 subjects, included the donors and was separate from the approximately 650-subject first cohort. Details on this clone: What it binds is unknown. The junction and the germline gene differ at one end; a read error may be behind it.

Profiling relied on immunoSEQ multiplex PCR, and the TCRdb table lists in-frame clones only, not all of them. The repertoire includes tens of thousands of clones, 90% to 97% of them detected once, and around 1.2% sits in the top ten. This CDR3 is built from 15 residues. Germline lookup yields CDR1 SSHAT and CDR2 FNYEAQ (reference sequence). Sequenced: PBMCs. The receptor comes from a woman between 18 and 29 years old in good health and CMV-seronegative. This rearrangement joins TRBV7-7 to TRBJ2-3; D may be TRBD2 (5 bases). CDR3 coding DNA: TGTGCTAGCAGCTCTGGGGAGAGGAACACAGATACGCAGTATTTT. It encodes CASSSGERNTDTQYF.